The following is a TCR beta chain sequence with its context. This entry comes from a study of T cell changes during pregnancy in multiple sclerosis. This CDR3 is built from 13 residues. Trimming removed 4 bases from V and 0 bases from J, with 4 bases in between. In germline, CDR1 is SNHLY, CDR2 FYNNEI. TCRdb keeps only in-frame clones here, not all; method: immunoSEQ multiplex PCR. The sample has about 75,000 clones; 70% to 90% are singletons. The specimen comprised peripheral blood, sampled in the first trimester of pregnancy. The TCR sequence derives from a female donor in good health, enrolled as a control in a pregnancy study. V is TRBV2 and J is TRBJ2-1, with D uncertain. The CDR3 spells CASSGSSYNEQFF. The CDR3 DNA follows: TGTGCCAGCAGTGGGAGCTCCTACAATGAGCAGTTCTTC.